The 5 T cell receptor beta chains given below trace back to one sample, sequenced in a study of T cell responses to AZD1222 COVID-19 vaccine. Profiling relied on immunoSEQ multiplex PCR, and the TCRdb table lists in-frame clones only, not all of them. Found here are about 110,000 clones, 86% of them singletons; the top ten hold under 4%. The sample consisted of peripheral blood, taken on day 0 of AZD1222 vaccination. These receptors all come from an adult in good health.

The chain couples TRBV20-1 to TRBJ1-5; no reliable D call. The CDR3 has 10 amino acids. Per the germline V gene, CDR1 is DFQATT and CDR2 is SNEGSKA (reference sequence). V was clipped by 5 bases and J by 6 bases, with 5 bases between them. CDR3: CSAPGQPQHF. CDR3 nucleotide sequence: TGCAGTGCTCCAGGTCAGCCCCAGCATTTT.

This chain joins TRBV27 and TRBJ1-1; D call uncertain. V was cut by 0 bases and J by 0 bases, with 14 bases left in between. The CDR3 totals 17 residues. Per the germline V gene, CDR1 is MNHEY and CDR2 is SMNVEV (reference sequence). For the CDR3, the DNA is TGTGCCAGCAGTTTATCCTGGGCCCGGAGGGTGAACACTGAAGCTTTCTTT. This codes for CASSLSWARRVNTEAFF.

This rearrangement joins TRBV2 to TRBJ2-1; TRBD1 is a possible D gene (6 bases). This CDR3 has 15 amino acids. CDR1 and CDR2 (germline): SNHLY, FYNNEI. With 6 bases removed from V and 8 bases from J, the gap between germline ends came to 20 bases. The DNA for the CDR3 is TGTGCCAGCAGCGTTCTTCCGGGACAAGGGGATGAGCAGTTCTTC. Encoded protein: CASSVLPGQGDEQFF.

The chain has TRBV28 and TRBJ1-1, with TRBD1 as a possible D gene (5 bases). Germline V gene lookup returns CDR1 MDHEN and CDR2 SYDVKM. The length of the CDR3 is 13 residues. Trimming took 6 bases from V and 4 from J, leaving 12 bases between them. CDR3 DNA sequence: TGTGCCAGCAGGCCCCAGGGTGGCACTGAAGCTTTCTTT. It encodes CASRPQGGTEAFF. Filled out from reference TRBV28 and TRBJ1-1, the complete variable domain reads DVKVTQSSRYLVKRTGEKVFLECVQDMDHENMFWYRQDPGLGLRLIYFSYDVKMKEKGDIPEGYSVSREKKERFSLILESASTNQTSMYLCASRPQGGTEAFFGQGTRLTVV.

The chain uses TRBV2 and TRBJ1-6; TRBD1 aligns across 11 bases. The CDR3 consists of 15 residues. V dropped 7 bases and J dropped 6; count of bases not matched to a gene: 5. The germline gives CDR1 SNHLY, CDR2 FYNNEI. For the CDR3, the DNA is TGTGCCAGCACCTCCGGGACAGGGGGTAATTCACCCCTCCACTTT. Protein: CASTSGTGGNSPLHF.